Listed here is a single TCR beta chain. There is no known antigen for this receptor. Base qualities are not provided; no much larger clone lies one nucleotide away. The immunoSEQ Assay, a bias-controlled multiplex PCR, was used to amplify TCRbeta CDR3 regions from genomic DNA. On the authors' methods: Within the assay, amplification of reference gene primers was used to estimate how many nucleated cells each sample contained. To quantify the absolute abundance of each unique TCRbeta CDR3 rearrangement, sequence reads were collapsed and filtered. For each sample, productive Simpson clonality was calculated as the square root of Simpson's diversity index across productive rearrangements. TCRdb took this table from immuneACCESS and kept in-frame rearrangements with V and J called. Such tables lack part of the clones; where checked against another copy, unresolved V genes explain under half of the gap, and the rest is unexplained. D and trimming were read from the DNA, whereas the V and J calls and clone size are those reported in that table. The sample includes 80,000 to 100,000 clones, with roughly 82% observed a single time. The ten largest make up 9.5% to 13% of the sample.

This sample was included in a study of blood T cell repertoires in COVID-19 (dated by TCRdb to about 2020). Notes on the research overall: Collaborator samples came from the United States, Italy and Spain and covered acute and convalescent phases of COVID-19. The samples were drawn from two sources: the first 160 participants of the ongoing ImmuneRACE study, and 950 to 1,500 subjects contributed by 6 global collaborators. The repertoires were released in a freely available public database intended as a resource for research on the immune response to SARS-CoV-2. Sample metadata almost always included a de-identified subject ID, COVID-19 status, age in years and sex. Subjects who had been exposed to COVID-19, were actively infected with it, or had recovered from it provided the deeply sampled blood TCRbeta repertoires that made up the dataset. Where available, HLA class I and class II types were taken from metadata supplied by the sample provider and were not determined by assay-based typing. The prospective study material was composed of cDNA or gDNA derived from T cells, B-cell-depleted T cells, or PBMCs.

The research as a whole found: The amount of clinical and demographic metadata varied by source and participant and was provided uncurated.

Each collaborating institution followed its own protocols to collect whole blood in K2EDTA tubes. For TCRbeta analysis, collaborators shipped samples in one of three forms: frozen whole blood, isolated PBMCs, or DNA extracted from either of those sample types. Per the germline V gene (reference sequence), LNHDA is the CDR1 and SQIVND is the CDR2. V lost 1 base and J lost 6 bases; the stretch between them is 21 bases long. The CDR3 measures 17 amino acids from cysteine to phenylalanine. The sequence is cut down to CDR3 DNA, 51 bases in frame from base 1. The rearranged chain carries TRBV19 and TRBJ1-1; TRBD1 is a possible D gene, resting on 6 matching bases. The sequenced sample consisted of peripheral blood. The receptor was isolated from a man aged 70-80 years with active or convalescent COVID-19. The CDR3 loop reads CASSIGYRANRDAEAFF. The DNA sequence is as follows: TGTGCCAGTAGTATAGGGTACAGGGCTAATCGTGACGCTGAAGCTTTCTTT.